The 12 T cell receptor beta chains below all came from one sample that was sequenced in a study of OX40 agonist ivuxolimab in advanced cancers. This table comes from immunoSEQ multiplex PCR, and its TCRdb copy is limited to in-frame clones, with some not included. There are 50,000 to 65,000 clones in the sample; about 87% occur only once, and about 1.7% lies in the top ten. The material was CD4+ or CD8+ T cells sorted from blood, obtained in a trial of the OX40 agonist ivuxolimab. These receptors all come from an adult with an advanced solid tumor such as melanoma, head and neck, liver or kidney cancer.

V and J are TRBV19 and TRBJ1-5; 8 nucleotides line up with TRBD1. This CDR3 has 15 residues. V was clipped by 5 bases and J by 6 bases; unmatched bases: 9. Germline-derived CDR1 and CDR2 are LNHDA and SQIVND (reference sequence). The CDR3 DNA sequence: TGTGCCAGTAGTTCGGACAGGGAGGGCTTTCAGCCCCAGCATTTT. Its translation is CASSSDREGFQPQHF.

The chain uses TRBV28 and TRBJ1-2; tentative D call: TRBD1 (5 bases). CDR1 and CDR2 (germline): MDHEN, SYDVKM. The V end lost 5 bases, the J end lost 3 bases, and 10 bases lay between the germline ends. The CDR3 is 13 amino acids. The CDR3 region is CASSDSKDYGYTF. The CDR3 nucleotides read TGTGCCAGCAGTGACAGTAAAGACTATGGCTACACCTTC.

The chain carries TRBV28 and TRBJ1-5; no reliable D call. V lost 4 bases, J lost 2 bases, and 12 bases lay in between. CDR1 is MDHEN, CDR2 SYDVKM, per germline. This CDR3 spans 15 amino acids. The CDR3 reads CASSSPPGGNQPQHF. CDR3 nucleotide sequence: TGTGCCAGCAGTTCTCCCCCCGGAGGCAATCAGCCCCAGCATTTT.

V gene TRBV2 combines with J gene TRBJ1-5; TRBD1 is a possible D gene (6 bases). The V gene's germline CDR1 is SNHLY and CDR2 FYNNEI. The V end was cut by 7 bases, the J end by 4 bases, with 14 bases between. The CDR3 is made up of 14 amino acids. The CDR3 DNA reads TGTGCCAGCAAGGGGGAGCTCACGAATCAGCCCCAGCATTTT. Translated: CASKGELTNQPQHF.

The rearrangement joins TRBV18 to TRBJ1-3; a possible D gene is TRBD1 (5 bases). This CDR3 region has 13 residues. The V end was cut by 8 bases, the J end by 8 bases, with 16 bases between. The V gene's germline CDR1 is KGHSH and CDR2 LQKENI. CDR3: CASANQGRDTIYF. The CDR3 DNA sequence: TGTGCCAGCGCAAATCAGGGTCGCGACACCATATATTTT.

The chain is built from TRBV28 and TRBJ1-2, with D maybe TRBD1 (5 bases). The V gene's germline CDR1 is MDHEN and CDR2 SYDVKM. This CDR3 spans 14 amino acids. V gave up 5 bases and J gave up 6 bases, with 16 bases separating them. CDR3 nucleotide sequence: TGTGCCAGCAGTCTCGCTCGGGGGTTCGATGGCTACACCTTC. It yields the protein CASSLARGFDGYTF.

The chain employs TRBV28 and TRBJ1-2; 8 positions match TRBD1. The ends lost 7 bases at V and 4 bases at J; junction bases unmatched: 11. The CDR3 is 15 residues long. Germline V CDR1 and CDR2: MDHEN, SYDVKM. The CDR3 DNA reads as TGTGCCAGCAAATCGACAGGGGCACAGTCCTATGGCTACACCTTC. This translates into CASKSTGAQSYGYTF.

This clone was counted between two and nine times. The V call is TRBV5-1, the J call TRBJ2-3; D is possibly TRBD1 (6 bases). The CDR3 is 14 amino acids. Germline V gives CDR1 SGHRS, CDR2 YFSETQ. V was clipped by 4 bases and J by 0 bases, with 9 bases between them. This CDR3 is CASSTGQSTDTQYF. The DNA for the CDR3 is TGCGCCAGCAGCACAGGACAGAGCACAGATACGCAGTATTTT.

The chain joins TRBV4-3 to TRBJ1-6; possibly TRBD1 for D (6 bases). The germline V gene has CDR1 LGHNA and CDR2 YSLEER. The ends were cut back, 4 bases at V and 10 bases at J, with 14 bases in the middle. CDR3 size: 14 residues. The CDR3 nucleotides read TGCGCCAGCAGCCTAGAGGGGGTTAGGTCACCCCTCCACTTT. Its protein is CASSLEGVRSPLHF.

The V and J genes are TRBV7-2 and TRBJ1-1, with no clear D. V was cut by 2 bases and J by 8 bases, with 9 bases left in between. Looked up from germline, CDR1 is SGHTA and CDR2 is FQGNSA. The CDR3 consists of 12 residues. The CDR3 protein is CASSLRGGEAFF. In nucleotides, the CDR3 is TGTGCCAGCAGCTTACGGGGAGGGGAAGCTTTCTTT.

This clone came up once. The chain recombines TRBV6-5 with TRBJ1-2, with no clear D. Germline CDR1 and CDR2: MNHEY and SVGAGI. The CDR3 covers 15 residues. Between the trimmed V and J ends, which lost 4 bases and 2 bases, there was a span of 14 bases. The CDR3: CASSLNPDGNYGYTF. The CDR3 DNA reads TGTGCCAGCAGTTTGAACCCCGACGGGAACTATGGCTACACCTTC.

The rearrangement links TRBV5-4 to TRBJ2-5, with TRBD1 matching over 8 bases. This CDR3 is 14 amino acids long. After removal of 3 bases from V and 3 bases from J, the junction contained 4 bases not matched to a gene. Germline V gene sequence: CDR1 SGHNT, CDR2 YYREEE (reference sequence). CDR3 amino acids: CASSSKTGEETQYF. The CDR3 nucleotides are TGTGCCAGCAGCTCCAAGACAGGGGAAGAGACCCAGTACTTC.